The clone carrying this T cell receptor (beta chain) was detected ten times or more. Trimming took 2 bases from V and 3 from J, leaving 10 bases between them. The length of the CDR3 is 14 residues. The entry originates in a study of regulatory T cells in long-lasting Graves disease. Time point specified: persistent/refractory GD, antithyroid drugs over 5 years with positive TRAb. With RNA extracted from PBMCs as input, the TCR library was made. Investigators prepared the TCR beta libraries by applying iRepertoire HTBI primers and Arm-PCR of CDR3 regions. TCRdb reprocessed the multiplex PCR reads with MiXCR, giving one entry per CDR3 protein. The sample lists roughly 430,000 distinct CDR3 sequences; around 23% were seen once.

The J gene is TRBJ1-1, the V gene TRBV12-3 or TRBV12-4; a possible D gene is TRBD1 (5 bases). The receptor was derived from a female donor with Graves disease. This material consisted of peripheral blood mononuclear cells (PBMCs), taken when the disease was refractory, from a patient treated with antithyroid drugs. The chain's CDR3 is CASSLQGFDTEAFF. In DNA, the CDR3 is TGTGCCAGCAGTTTACAGGGATTTGACACTGAAGCTTTCTTT.